Listed below are T cell receptor beta chains from one sample, sequenced in a study of cytomegalovirus exposure and HLA in healthy donors. Sequencing used immunoSEQ multiplex PCR; TCRdb keeps in-frame clones, though not all of them. The sample lists roughly 200,000 clones, around four fifths occurring once. What was sequenced was PBMCs. These receptors originate from a woman aged 55-70 years in good health and CMV-seropositive. CDR3s include the opening cysteine and the closing phenylalanine or tryptophan. A D gene is named only where the DNA matches it firmly. Some rows have no size entry. The others give once, few or many, or a class for an expanded clone.

. TRBJ2-7 TRBV2 TRBD1 CASRLRDRGHYEQYF TGTGCCAGCAGGCTCCGGGACAGGGGGCACTACGAGCAGTACTTC
few TRBJ1-1 TRBV19 . CASSIGDRPRRAFF TGTGCCAGTAGTATCGGAGACAGGCCTCGACGGGCTTTCTTT
once TRBJ2-2 TRBV5-1 . CASSPAGSINTGELFF TGCGCCAGCAGCCCGGCGGGCAGTATAAACACCGGGGAGCTGTTTTTT
. TRBJ1-5 TRBV7-9 . CASSLEFNNQPQHF TGTGCCAGCAGCTTGGAGTTCAACAATCAGCCCCAGCATTTT
few TRBJ1-5 TRBV28 TRBD1 CASRPGTDNQPQHF TGTGCCAGCAGGCCTGGGACAGACAATCAGCCCCAGCATTTT
. TRBJ1-5 TRBV18 . CASSTGPAGNQPQHF TGTGCCAGCTCCACCGGGCCAGCAGGGAATCAACCCCAGCATTTT
. TRBJ1-1 TRBV20-1 . CSNSQGTEAFF TGCAGCAATAGCCAGGGGACTGAAGCTTTCTTT
. TRBJ2-2 TRBV6-1 . CASNINRAGELFF TGTGCCAGCAATATTAACAGGGCCGGGGAGCTGTTTTTT
. TRBJ1-5 TRBV6-1 TRBD1 CASSPDRESFRPQHF TGTGCCAGCAGCCCGGACAGGGAGTCGTTCCGGCCCCAGCATTTT
. TRBJ1-2 TRBV14 TRBD1 CASSPTGVGYTF TGTGCCAGCAGCCCTACAGGGGTCGGCTACACCTTC